A selection of T cell receptor beta chains follows, all from one sample in a study of blood T cells in healthy people across ages. TCRdb reprocessed the 5' RACE reads with MiXCR, giving one entry per CDR3 protein. The repertoire holds around 690,000 distinct CDR3 sequences, with roughly three fifths as singletons. Sequencing used blood. All receptors derive from a man in his sixties in good health. Both conserved end residues are part of each CDR3. A D gene is named only where the DNA matches it firmly. A row's size may be missing; if present it is once, few, many or a size class.

j_call,v_call,d_call,clone_size,cdr3_nt,cdr3_aa
TRBJ2-5,TRBV6-6,TRBD1,few,TGTGCCAGCAGTTTAGGGGACAGGCGACAAGAGACCCAGTACTTC,CASSLGDRRQETQYF
TRBJ1-2,TRBV28,TRBD1,.,TGTGCCGGGGGGGACAGGGGAATCTATGGCTACACCTTC,CAGGDRGIYGYTF
TRBJ2-5,TRBV24-1,.,few,TGTGCCACCAGTGATACAGGAGGATTGGAGACCCAGTACTTC,CATSDTGGLETQYF
TRBJ1-6,TRBV7-9,.,.,TGTGCCAGCAGCTTAGCCGACGGGGATAATTCACCCCTCCACTTT,CASSLADGDNSPLHF
TRBJ2-1,TRBV5-1,.,.,TGCGCCAGCAGCTTGATGGTGGCAGGTCATTACAATGAGCAGTTCTTC,CASSLMVAGHYNEQFF
TRBJ1-2,TRBV7-6,TRBD1,few,TGTGCCAGCAGCTTACCAGGGGGTTGGGGCTACACCTTC,CASSLPGGWGYTF
TRBJ1-4,TRBV15,.,.,TGTGCCACCAGCACCTTTAATGAAAAACTGTTTTTT,CATSTFNEKLFF
TRBJ2-3,TRBV12-3/TRBV12-4,.,.,TGTGCCAGCAGTTTACGCAGGGTTTGGACAGATACGCAGTATTTT,CASSLRRVWTDTQYF
TRBJ2-5,TRBV4-1,.,.,TGCGCCAGCAGCCATGAGGCGCAGGGACAAGAGACCCAGTACTTC,CASSHEAQGQETQYF
TRBJ1-4,TRBV20-1,.,few,TGCAGGGCGGGGCCAGGGGCTGAAAAACTGTTTTTT,CRAGPGAEKLFF
TRBJ2-1,TRBV6-5,TRBD1,.,TGTGCCAGCAGTGACTCCGACAGGGGCAATGAGCAGTTCTTC,CASSDSDRGNEQFF
TRBJ1-2,TRBV18,TRBD1,once,TGTGCCAGCTCACCTGGGACAGGGAGTAGCTATGGCTACACCTTC,CASSPGTGSSYGYTF
TRBJ2-5,TRBV27,.,.,TGTGCCAGCAGCCTTAATGGGTTCTACAATGAGCAGTACTTC,CASSLNGFYNEQYF
TRBJ2-5,TRBV7-2,TRBD1,few,TGTGCCAGCAGCTTAGCGCTAGGGGACAGGGCTCGGGAGACCCAGTACTTC,CASSLALGDRARETQYF
TRBJ2-1,TRBV5-1,.,few,TGCGCCAGCAGTGAGGGATTCAATGAGCAGTTCTTC,CASSEGFNEQFF
TRBJ1-2,TRBV28,.,.,TGTGCCAGCAGTTTACCCCGACCGGACGGGGGCCACTATGGCTACACCTTC,CASSLPRPDGGHYGYTF
TRBJ2-7,TRBV9,.,.,TGTGCCAGCAGCGTGGGGGGGGGCCCCTACGAGCAGTACTTC,CASSVGGGPYEQYF
TRBJ2-3,TRBV2,TRBD2,.,TGTGCCAGCAGTCGGGACTACCGAACAGATACGCAGTATTTT,CASSRDYRTDTQYF
TRBJ2-3,TRBV5-1,.,.,TGCGCCAGCTCAGGTGACACAGATACGCAGTATTTT,CASSGDTDTQYF
TRBJ2-6,TRBV2,TRBD2,few,TGTGCCAGCAGTGAACTAGCGGGGTATGTCAACGTCCTGACTTTC,CASSELAGYVNVLTF
TRBJ2-5,TRBV7-9,TRBD1,.,TGTGCCAGCAGCTTAAGGGGACAGGAAAGAACCCAGTACTTC,CASSLRGQERTQYF
TRBJ2-7,TRBV20-1,TRBD1,few,TGCAGTGCTATCGGACAGGGCCCTCCCTACGAGCAGTACTTC,CSAIGQGPPYEQYF
TRBJ2-7,TRBV6-5,TRBD1,.,TGTGCCAGCAGTTCAGGGGGCGAAGGTTCGTACGAGCAGTACTTC,CASSSGGEGSYEQYF
TRBJ2-1,TRBV4-2,TRBD2,.,TGTGCCAGCAGCCAAGCTACTAGCGGGGGCCAGCTCTCCTACAATGAGCAGTTCTTC,CASSQATSGGQLSYNEQFF
TRBJ1-5,TRBV5-1,.,.,TGCGCCAGCAGCTTGACCGGGGGCCATCAGCCCCAGCATTTT,CASSLTGGHQPQHF
TRBJ2-7,TRBV20-1,.,.,TGCAGTGCTAGATTCGAGAATCCTAGGGAGCAGTACTTC,CSARFENPREQYF
TRBJ2-7,TRBV7-2,.,.,TGTGCCAGCAGCTTAGCGTTTAGTTATCGCTCCTACGAGCAGTACTTC,CASSLAFSYRSYEQYF
TRBJ2-5,TRBV15,.,.,TGTGCCACCAGCAGAGCGCCAGGCCGAGAGACCCAGTACTTC,CATSRAPGRETQYF
TRBJ2-4,TRBV12-3/TRBV12-4,TRBD2,.,TGTGCCGTGCGGGAGGGGACGTTAGCCAAAAACATTCAGTACTTC,CAVREGTLAKNIQYF
TRBJ2-1,TRBV5-1,.,.,TGCGCCAGCAGCCACGACTATCTCAATGAGCAGTTCTTC,CASSHDYLNEQFF
TRBJ1-2,TRBV5-1,TRBD1,.,TGCGCCAGCAGCCGAGGGACAGGGGTTTTCGGCTATGGCTACACCTTC,CASSRGTGVFGYGYTF
TRBJ2-1,TRBV6-5,.,many,TGTGCCAGCAGTACCCGGGACCCCCCTAAGCAGTTCTTC,CASSTRDPPKQFF
TRBJ2-3,TRBV20-1,TRBD2,.,TGCAGTGCTGACACTAGCGGGGGGAAGGCAGATACGCAGTATTTT,CSADTSGGKADTQYF
TRBJ2-1,TRBV29-1,.,few,TGCAGCGTCGTATACAGGGTGGATGAGCAGTTCTTC,CSVVYRVDEQFF
TRBJ1-5,TRBV4-1,.,.,TGCGCCAGCAGCCAAGTGGGGTACAATCAGCCCCAGCATTTT,CASSQVGYNQPQHF
TRBJ2-7,TRBV7-2,TRBD1,.,TGTGCCAGCAGCTTAGCAGGGGGCACGGGCGAGCAGTACTTC,CASSLAGGTGEQYF
TRBJ1-1,TRBV20-1,.,once,TGCAGTGCTAGAGGTACTCAGGTAAACACTGAAGCTTTCTTT,CSARGTQVNTEAFF
TRBJ2-7,TRBV3-1,.,.,TGTGCCAGCAGCCAAGACATGGGGTCGGGTTACGAGCAGTACTTC,CASSQDMGSGYEQYF
TRBJ1-2,TRBV29-1,TRBD1,.,TGCAGCGTTGGGAGTGACAGGGGGGACTATGGCTACACCTTC,CSVGSDRGDYGYTF
TRBJ1-1,TRBV6-1,.,.,TGTGCCAGCAGGCCCCCCGTGGGCAGAGCGAGGCGCATGAACACTGAAGCTTTCTTT,CASRPPVGRARRMNTEAFF
TRBJ1-2,TRBV6-5,.,.,TGTGCCACAGGGGACCGTGAAAATGGCTACACCTTC,CATGDRENGYTF
TRBJ2-1,TRBV25-1,.,.,TGTGCCAGCAGTGAATCCGCGGTAGGGAATGAGCAGTTCTTC,CASSESAVGNEQFF
TRBJ1-5,TRBV6-5,TRBD1,.,TGTGCCAGCAGCCCTGAGACAGGGAACAATCAGCCCCAGCATTTT,CASSPETGNNQPQHF
TRBJ2-7,TRBV2,.,many,TGTGCCAGCAGTGATTGGGTCAGCTACGAGCAGTACTTC,CASSDWVSYEQYF
TRBJ2-1,TRBV7-8,.,once,TGTGCCAGCAGCCCATGGACTGGGGCGGGGTACAATGAGCAGTTCTTC,CASSPWTGAGYNEQFF
TRBJ2-3,TRBV24-1,.,.,TGTGCCACCAGTGACCGTCGGGAGGATACGCAGTATTTT,CATSDRREDTQYF
TRBJ2-5,TRBV10-1,.,many,TGCGCCAGCAGTGAGTCGGGAACCCGGGAGACCCAGTACTTC,CASSESGTRETQYF
TRBJ2-6,TRBV7-9,.,.,TGTGCCAGCAGCTTTAGATCGCAGGGGCTCCGCTCTGGGGCCAACGTCCTGACTTTC,CASSFRSQGLRSGANVLTF
TRBJ1-1,TRBV10-3,.,.,TGTGCCATCAGTGAGGCGGGTCGGGGGAACACTGAAGCTTTCTTT,CAISEAGRGNTEAFF
TRBJ1-5,TRBV6-1,.,.,TGTGCCAGCAGTGCCCTGGCGGGGCAGCCCCAGCATTTT,CASSALAGQPQHF
TRBJ2-7,TRBV18,.,.,TGTGCCAGCTCACCCATCCCGACTGCTGACTCCTACGAGCAGTACTTC,CASSPIPTADSYEQYF
TRBJ2-1,TRBV10-3,.,.,TGTGCCATCAGTGACGCCACGGGGTTACGTGAGCAGTTCTTC,CAISDATGLREQFF
TRBJ1-1,TRBV29-1,.,.,TGCAGCGTTGAATTGACAGGGAACACTGAAGCTTTCTTT,CSVELTGNTEAFF